One sample yielded the 5 T cell receptor beta chains listed below, sequenced in a study of blood T cell repertoires in COVID-19. Profiling relied on immunoSEQ multiplex PCR, and the TCRdb table lists in-frame clones only, not all of them. Counted here are 86,000 or so clones, around 96% occurring once; the ten biggest clones make up around 4.7%. Material for sequencing was peripheral blood. These receptors all stem from a human donor with active COVID-19. The donor label of this sample is uncertain.

The rearrangement uses TRBV4-1 and TRBJ2-1, with 14 positions matching TRBD2. The CDR3 is 16 amino acids. CDR1 is MGHRA, CDR2 YSYEKL, per germline. Germline trimming cut 3 bases from V and 7 bases from J; bases unmatched to any gene: 5. DNA of the CDR3: TGCGCCAGCAGCCAGGCCGGGACTAGCGGGAGAAATGAGCAGTTCTTC. This gives the protein CASSQAGTSGRNEQFF.

The chain carries TRBV6-1 and TRBJ2-7; 8 bases map to TRBD2. Germline-derived CDR1 and CDR2 are MNHNS and SASEGT. J lost 1 base, V lost 3 bases, and 8 bases had no gene match. The CDR3 covers 16 residues. The CDR3 region has the DNA TGTGCCAGCAGTGACGAGGAAGCGGGAGTTTCCTACGAGCAGTACTTC. Amino acid sequence: CASSDEEAGVSYEQYF.

This chain joins TRBV5-3 and TRBJ2-1; possible D gene TRBD1, 6 bases. TRBV5-3 is labeled an ORF, and its function is uncertain. Trimming removed 0 bases from V and 4 bases from J, with 14 bases in between. The CDR3 has 16 residues. CDR3 sequence: CARSLVPGQLYNEQFF. The DNA of the CDR3 is TGTGCCAGAAGCTTGGTTCCCGGACAGCTTTACAATGAGCAGTTCTTC.

J is TRBJ1-4 and V is TRBV19; 12 bases map to TRBD1. From germline, CDR1 is LNHDA and CDR2 SQIVND (reference sequence). J lost 8 bases, V lost 7 bases, and 14 bases had no gene match. The length of the CDR3 is 17 residues. CDR3 in DNA: TGTGCCAGTAACTCGCCGGGACAGGGGGCGCTTAGGGAAAAACTGTTTTTT. Encoded protein: CASNSPGQGALREKLFF.

CDR3 DNA: TGTGCCAGCAGCTCATACCGGGATTGGGGCAATGAGCAGTTCTTC. Protein sequence: CASSSYRDWGNEQFF. V gene TRBV11-2 combines with J gene TRBJ2-1; D may be TRBD2 (5 bases). The CDR3 covers 15 residues. V gave up 4 bases and J gave up 6 bases, with 16 bases separating them. Germline V gene sequence: CDR1 SGHAT, CDR2 FQNNGV.